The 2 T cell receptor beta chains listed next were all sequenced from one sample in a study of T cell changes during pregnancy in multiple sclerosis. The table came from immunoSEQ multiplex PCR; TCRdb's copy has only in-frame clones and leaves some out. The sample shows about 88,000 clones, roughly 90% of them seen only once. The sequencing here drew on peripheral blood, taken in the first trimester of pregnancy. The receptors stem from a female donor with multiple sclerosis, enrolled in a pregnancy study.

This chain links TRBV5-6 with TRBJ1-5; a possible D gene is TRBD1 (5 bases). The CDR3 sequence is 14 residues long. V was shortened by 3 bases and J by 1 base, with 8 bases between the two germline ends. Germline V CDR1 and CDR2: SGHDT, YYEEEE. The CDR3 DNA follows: TGTGCCAGCAGCTCAGGGTTCAGCAATCAGCCCCAGCATTTT. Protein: CASSSGFSNQPQHF.

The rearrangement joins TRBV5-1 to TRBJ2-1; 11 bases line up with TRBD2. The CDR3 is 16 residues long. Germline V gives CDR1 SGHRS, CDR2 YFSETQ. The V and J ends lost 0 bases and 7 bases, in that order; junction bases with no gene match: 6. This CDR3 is CASSLGRLAGLNEQFF. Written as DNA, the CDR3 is TGCGCCAGCAGCTTGGGCCGACTAGCGGGACTTAATGAGCAGTTCTTC.